These T cell receptor beta chains were read from a single sample in a study of cytomegalovirus exposure and HLA in healthy donors. Some clones are missing from TCRdb's copy, which holds only in-frame ones; the method was immunoSEQ multiplex PCR. The sample has a few hundred thousand clones; around 90% are singletons. Sequencing was performed on PBMCs. All receptors derive from a girl aged 2 to 10 in good health and CMV-seronegative. CDR3s include the opening cysteine and the closing phenylalanine or tryptophan. D genes are given only for firm matches. For some rows the clone size is stated as once, few or many, or as a class when expanded; others skip it.

D gene: TRBD1
V gene: TRBV5-5
J gene: TRBJ1-5
clone size: once
CDR3 protein: CASSGDRSNQPQHF
CDR3 DNA: TGTGCCAGCAGCGGGGACAGATCCAATCAGCCCCAGCATTTT

D gene: TRBD1
V gene: TRBV11-2
J gene: TRBJ2-7
clone size: few
CDR3 protein: CASSLEGTAYYEQYF
CDR3 DNA: TGTGCCAGCAGCTTGGAAGGGACAGCATACTACGAGCAGTACTTC

D gene: TRBD1
V gene: TRBV19
J gene: TRBJ1-5
clone size: -
CDR3 protein: CASSTWTGADQPQHF
CDR3 DNA: TGTGCCAGTAGTACCTGGACAGGGGCGGATCAGCCCCAGCATTTT

D gene: -
V gene: TRBV6-6
J gene: TRBJ1-5
clone size: -
CDR3 protein: CASSEENSNQPQHF
CDR3 DNA: TGTGCCAGCAGTGAGGAGAATAGCAATCAGCCCCAGCATTTT

D gene: TRBD1
V gene: TRBV19
J gene: TRBJ2-2
clone size: once
CDR3 protein: CASRPRDRGRWNTGELFF
CDR3 DNA: TGTGCCAGTAGACCTCGGGACAGGGGGCGGTGGAACACCGGGGAGCTGTTTTTT

D gene: TRBD2
V gene: TRBV15
J gene: TRBJ2-7
clone size: -
CDR3 protein: CATSRDPLGGEQYF
CDR3 DNA: TGTGCCACCAGCAGAGATCCCCTGGGAGGGGAGCAGTACTTC

D gene: -
V gene: TRBV5-1
J gene: TRBJ1-2
clone size: -
CDR3 protein: CASSSPSGIYGYTF
CDR3 DNA: TGCGCCAGCAGCTCACCCTCGGGGATTTATGGCTACACCTTC

D gene: -
V gene: TRBV6-1
J gene: TRBJ1-1
clone size: -
CDR3 protein: CASSARQGRGNTEAFF
CDR3 DNA: TGTGCCAGCAGTGCCCGTCAGGGGCGAGGGAACACTGAAGCTTTCTTT

D gene: TRBD2
V gene: TRBV5-1
J gene: TRBJ2-5
clone size: -
CDR3 protein: CASSRTSGSQETQYF
CDR3 DNA: TGCGCCAGCAGTCGGACTAGCGGGTCCCAAGAGACCCAGTACTTC

D gene: -
V gene: TRBV6-1
J gene: TRBJ1-6
clone size: -
CDR3 protein: CASRDSSRVNSPLHF
CDR3 DNA: TGTGCCAGCAGGGACAGTTCCCGGGTAAATTCACCCCTCCACTTT

D gene: -
V gene: TRBV6-5
J gene: TRBJ1-4
clone size: -
CDR3 protein: CASSKYGVNEKLFF
CDR3 DNA: TGTGCCAGTTCGAAGTACGGGGTTAATGAAAAACTGTTTTTT

D gene: -
V gene: TRBV5-1
J gene: TRBJ1-5
clone size: once
CDR3 protein: CASSLGPLQVGKPQHF
CDR3 DNA: TGCGCCAGCAGCTTGGGGCCCCTTCAGGTTGGAAAGCCCCAGCATTTT

D gene: -
V gene: TRBV6-1
J gene: TRBJ1-1
clone size: -
CDR3 protein: CASRYGSGNTEAFF
CDR3 DNA: TGTGCCAGCAGGTATGGGAGTGGGAACACTGAAGCTTTCTTT

D gene: -
V gene: TRBV19
J gene: TRBJ1-2
clone size: -
CDR3 protein: CASMRSWGESYTF
CDR3 DNA: TGTGCCAGTATGAGGTCCTGGGGCGAAAGCTACACCTTC

D gene: -
V gene: TRBV5-1
J gene: TRBJ2-3
clone size: -
CDR3 protein: CASSGGDRPDTQYF
CDR3 DNA: TGCGCCAGCAGCGGGGGGGACAGGCCAGATACGCAGTATTTT

D gene: TRBD1
V gene: TRBV6-6
J gene: TRBJ2-7
clone size: -
CDR3 protein: CASRPGQFYSYEQYF
CDR3 DNA: TGTGCCAGCAGACCGGGACAGTTCTACTCCTACGAGCAGTACTTC

D gene: -
V gene: TRBV27
J gene: TRBJ2-7
clone size: -
CDR3 protein: CASSWALGARMDEQYF
CDR3 DNA: TGTGCCAGCAGTTGGGCCTTAGGGGCGCGCATGGACGAGCAGTACTTC

D gene: TRBD1
V gene: TRBV5-6
J gene: TRBJ1-2
clone size: -
CDR3 protein: CASSDTGQGWYGYTF
CDR3 DNA: TGTGCCAGCAGCGACACCGGACAGGGGTGGTATGGCTACACCTTC

D gene: -
V gene: TRBV7-8
J gene: TRBJ2-3
clone size: -
CDR3 protein: CASKGGDVTQYF
CDR3 DNA: TGTGCCAGCAAAGGTGGAGATGTTACGCAGTATTTT

D gene: -
V gene: TRBV7-9
J gene: TRBJ2-3
clone size: -
CDR3 protein: CASSPNSDTQYF
CDR3 DNA: TGTGCCAGCAGCCCCAACTCAGATACGCAGTATTTT

D gene: TRBD1
V gene: TRBV7-9
J gene: TRBJ1-5
clone size: -
CDR3 protein: CASSLGQGAPNQPQHF
CDR3 DNA: TGTGCCAGCAGCTTAGGACAGGGGGCACCCAATCAGCCCCAGCATTTT

D gene: -
V gene: TRBV28
J gene: TRBJ1-1
clone size: -
CDR3 protein: CASSLWDRSIQTEAFF
CDR3 DNA: TGTGCCAGCAGTTTATGGGACAGATCTATTCAGACTGAAGCTTTCTTT

D gene: -
V gene: TRBV9
J gene: TRBJ2-7
clone size: -
CDR3 protein: CASSVGSDSVVEQYF
CDR3 DNA: TGTGCCAGCAGCGTAGGGTCTGATAGCGTAGTCGAGCAGTACTTC

D gene: -
V gene: TRBV18
J gene: TRBJ2-3
clone size: -
CDR3 protein: CASSPPGSTDTQYF
CDR3 DNA: TGTGCCAGCTCACCACCGGGCAGCACAGATACGCAGTATTTT

D gene: -
V gene: TRBV11-2
J gene: TRBJ1-2
clone size: -
CDR3 protein: CASSLYSLYGYTF
CDR3 DNA: TGTGCCAGCAGCTTATATAGCCTCTATGGCTACACCTTC

D gene: TRBD2
V gene: TRBV7-8
J gene: TRBJ2-2
clone size: -
CDR3 protein: CASSPGGTSGAYYTGELFF
CDR3 DNA: TGTGCCAGCAGCCCAGGAGGGACTAGCGGGGCCTATTACACCGGGGAGCTGTTTTTT

D gene: -
V gene: TRBV11-3
J gene: TRBJ2-7
clone size: -
CDR3 protein: CASTEGGRGDEQYF
CDR3 DNA: TGTGCCAGCACCGAAGGGGGGAGGGGTGACGAGCAGTACTTC

D gene: -
V gene: TRBV19
J gene: TRBJ2-3
clone size: -
CDR3 protein: CASTPGISDTQYF
CDR3 DNA: TGTGCCAGTACCCCGGGGATTTCAGATACGCAGTATTTT

D gene: -
V gene: TRBV10-1
J gene: TRBJ2-7
clone size: -
CDR3 protein: CASSDGHPPYEQYF
CDR3 DNA: TGCGCCAGCAGTGACGGACACCCCCCCTACGAGCAGTACTTC

D gene: TRBD2
V gene: TRBV7-3
J gene: TRBJ2-1
clone size: -
CDR3 protein: CASSLSGGATEQFF
CDR3 DNA: TGTGCCAGCAGTCTTAGCGGGGGGGCCACTGAGCAGTTCTTC

D gene: -
V gene: TRBV30
J gene: TRBJ1-1
clone size: -
CDR3 protein: CAWSPPGGLSTEAFF
CDR3 DNA: TGTGCCTGGAGTCCTCCCGGAGGGCTGAGCACTGAAGCTTTCTTT

D gene: -
V gene: TRBV9
J gene: TRBJ2-3
clone size: -
CDR3 protein: CASSVGRLPSDTQYF
CDR3 DNA: TGTGCCAGCAGCGTAGGTCGTCTTCCCTCAGATACGCAGTATTTT

D gene: -
V gene: TRBV6-5
J gene: TRBJ1-6
clone size: -
CDR3 protein: CASRGEGNSPLHF
CDR3 DNA: TGTGCCAGCAGAGGGGAGGGAAATTCACCCCTCCACTTT

D gene: -
V gene: TRBV28
J gene: TRBJ2-5
clone size: -
CDR3 protein: CASSPSETQYF
CDR3 DNA: TGTGCCAGCAGCCCCAGTGAGACCCAGTACTTC

D gene: -
V gene: TRBV6-6
J gene: TRBJ1-5
clone size: -
CDR3 protein: CASSLDNQPQHF
CDR3 DNA: TGTGCCAGCAGTTTAGATAATCAGCCCCAGCATTTT

D gene: TRBD1
V gene: TRBV7-9
J gene: TRBJ2-7
clone size: -
CDR3 protein: CASSLAAGTDAEQYF
CDR3 DNA: TGTGCCAGCAGCTTAGCAGCCGGGACAGACGCCGAGCAGTACTTC

D gene: -
V gene: TRBV27
J gene: TRBJ2-1
clone size: -
CDR3 protein: CASSPRDFAYNEQFF
CDR3 DNA: TGTGCCAGCAGTCCCCGGGACTTTGCCTACAATGAGCAGTTCTTC

D gene: TRBD1
V gene: TRBV2
J gene: TRBJ1-4
clone size: -
CDR3 protein: CASYGLSGTGEKLFF
CDR3 DNA: TGTGCCAGCTACGGGCTATCCGGGACAGGAGAAAAACTGTTTTTT

D gene: TRBD2
V gene: TRBV6-5
J gene: TRBJ2-7
clone size: -
CDR3 protein: CASSYGLTSGGAGQYF
CDR3 DNA: TGTGCCAGCAGTTACGGTCTCACGAGCGGGGGGGCCGGGCAGTACTTC

D gene: -
V gene: TRBV14
J gene: TRBJ1-1
clone size: -
CDR3 protein: CASSLRTGSNTEAFF
CDR3 DNA: TGTGCCAGCAGCTTGCGGACGGGGTCCAACACTGAAGCTTTCTTT

D gene: TRBD2
V gene: TRBV5-6
J gene: TRBJ2-1
clone size: -
CDR3 protein: CASSLKGGRGGNEQFF
CDR3 DNA: TGTGCCAGCAGCTTAAAGGGTGGGCGGGGGGGCAATGAGCAGTTCTTC

D gene: -
V gene: TRBV6-5
J gene: TRBJ1-1
clone size: once
CDR3 protein: CASSYSWGGEDTEAFF
CDR3 DNA: TGTGCCAGCAGTTACTCGTGGGGAGGAGAAGACACTGAAGCTTTCTTT

D gene: -
V gene: TRBV6-6
J gene: TRBJ1-2
clone size: -
CDR3 protein: CASIAAQGNYGYTF
CDR3 DNA: TGTGCCAGCATCGCCGCACAGGGAAATTATGGCTACACCTTC

D gene: -
V gene: TRBV28
J gene: TRBJ1-2
clone size: -
CDR3 protein: CASSLKTGRMDYGYTF
CDR3 DNA: TGTGCCAGCAGTTTAAAAACAGGGAGAATGGACTATGGCTACACCTTC

D gene: TRBD1
V gene: TRBV19
J gene: TRBJ1-1
clone size: -
CDR3 protein: CASSMALGQGNTEAFF
CDR3 DNA: TGTGCCAGTAGTATGGCCCTCGGACAGGGTAACACTGAAGCTTTCTTT

D gene: -
V gene: TRBV6-1
J gene: TRBJ1-5
clone size: -
CDR3 protein: CASSPLLDSNQPQHF
CDR3 DNA: TGTGCCAGCAGCCCCCTGCTAGACAGTAATCAGCCCCAGCATTTT

D gene: -
V gene: TRBV5-4
J gene: TRBJ1-1
clone size: few
CDR3 protein: CASSFPGPATEAFF
CDR3 DNA: TGTGCCAGCAGCTTTCCAGGGCCGGCAACTGAAGCTTTCTTT

D gene: TRBD1
V gene: TRBV5-4
J gene: TRBJ2-3
clone size: -
CDR3 protein: CATTGVTTDTQYF
CDR3 DNA: TGTGCCACGACAGGGGTCACGACAGATACGCAGTATTTT

D gene: -
V gene: TRBV28
J gene: TRBJ1-1
clone size: few
CDR3 protein: CASSPGVNTEAFF
CDR3 DNA: TGTGCCAGCAGTCCCGGGGTTAACACTGAAGCTTTCTTT

D gene: -
V gene: TRBV6-5
J gene: TRBJ2-3
clone size: once
CDR3 protein: CASRYTGIANTQYF
CDR3 DNA: TGTGCCAGCAGATATACGGGGATCGCCAATACGCAGTATTTT

D gene: -
V gene: TRBV11-2
J gene: TRBJ2-3
clone size: once
CDR3 protein: CASSPQGSITDTQYF
CDR3 DNA: TGTGCCAGCAGCCCTCAGGGGTCAATCACAGATACGCAGTATTTT

D gene: -
V gene: TRBV6-1
J gene: TRBJ1-5
clone size: -
CDR3 protein: CASSGSYNQPQHF
CDR3 DNA: TGTGCCAGCAGCGGGAGCTACAATCAGCCCCAGCATTTT

D gene: -
V gene: TRBV18
J gene: TRBJ1-1
clone size: -
CDR3 protein: CASSPTGPMNTEAFF
CDR3 DNA: TGTGCCAGCTCACCGACAGGACCCATGAACACTGAAGCTTTCTTT